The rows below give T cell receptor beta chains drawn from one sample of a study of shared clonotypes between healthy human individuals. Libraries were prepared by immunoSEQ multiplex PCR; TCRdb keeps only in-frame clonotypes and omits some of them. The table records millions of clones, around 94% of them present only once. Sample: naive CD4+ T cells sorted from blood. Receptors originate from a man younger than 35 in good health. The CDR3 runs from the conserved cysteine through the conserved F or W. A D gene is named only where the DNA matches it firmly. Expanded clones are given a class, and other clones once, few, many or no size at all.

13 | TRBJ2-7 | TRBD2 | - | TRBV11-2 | TGTGCCAGCAGCATAGCGGGAGGGAACGAGCAGTACTTC | CASSIAGGNEQYF
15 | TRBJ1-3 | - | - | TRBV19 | TGTGCCAGTAGTGGCGGCGACTACTCTGGAAACACCATATATTTT | CASSGGDYSGNTIYF
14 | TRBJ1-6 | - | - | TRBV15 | TGTGCCACCAGCAGAGAAGGGTCCAATTCACCCCTCCACTTT | CATSREGSNSPLHF
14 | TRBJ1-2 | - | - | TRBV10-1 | TGCGCCAGCATGAGGAACTGGGGCCGGAATGGCTACACCTTC | CASMRNWGRNGYTF
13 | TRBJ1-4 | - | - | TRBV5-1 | TGCGCCAGCAGCTTGGAGAGAAATGAAAAACTGTTTTTT | CASSLERNEKLFF
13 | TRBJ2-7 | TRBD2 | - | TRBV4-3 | TGCGCCAGCAGCCAATTCCGGGAGGGGGAGCAGTACTTC | CASSQFREGEQYF
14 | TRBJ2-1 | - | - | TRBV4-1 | TGCGCCAGCAGCCAAGGACAGCACTACAATGAGCAGTTCTTC | CASSQGQHYNEQFF
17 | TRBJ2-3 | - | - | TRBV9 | TGTGCCAGCAGCGTAGATCCCTTGGAAGCGGGCACAGATACGCAGTATTTT | CASSVDPLEAGTDTQYF
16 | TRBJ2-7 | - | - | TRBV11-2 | TGTGCCAGCAGCCACGGCCCCACAGGCCCGGCCTACGAGCAGTACTTC | CASSHGPTGPAYEQYF
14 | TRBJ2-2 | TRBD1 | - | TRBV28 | TGTGCCAGCAGTCCAGGGGGAGCGTCCGGGGAGCTGTTTTTT | CASSPGGASGELFF
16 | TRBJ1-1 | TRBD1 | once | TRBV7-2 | TGTGCCAGCAGCTTAGTTGGACAGGACTTGAACACTGAAGCTTTCTTT | CASSLVGQDLNTEAFF
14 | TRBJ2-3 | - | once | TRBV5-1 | TGCGCCAGCAGCCCGGGACCCACCTCAGATACGCAGTATTTT | CASSPGPTSDTQYF
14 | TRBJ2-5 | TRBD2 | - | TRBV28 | TGTGCCAGCAGCCCCGTTACTAGCGTGGAGACCCAGTACTTC | CASSPVTSVETQYF
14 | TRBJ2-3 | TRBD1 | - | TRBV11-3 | TGTGCCAGCAGCTGGACAGGCCTCACAGATACGCAGTATTTT | CASSWTGLTDTQYF
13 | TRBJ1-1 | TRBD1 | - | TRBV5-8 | TGTGCCAGCAAGGGACAGGGGGTTACTGAAGCTTTCTTT | CASKGQGVTEAFF
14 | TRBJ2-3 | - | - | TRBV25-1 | TGTGCCAGCAGCTCTGGGATAGCTAGAGATACGCAGTATTTT | CASSSGIARDTQYF
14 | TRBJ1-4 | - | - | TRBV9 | TGTGCCAGCAGCCGTTCCTACAGGGCGGAAAAACTGTTTTTT | CASSRSYRAEKLFF
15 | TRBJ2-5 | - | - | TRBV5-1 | TGCGCCAGCAGCTTGTTTGCCCCACAGCAAGAGACCCAGTACTTC | CASSLFAPQQETQYF
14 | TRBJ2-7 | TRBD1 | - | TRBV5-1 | TGCGCCAGCAGCTTGGAAGGGGGCTACTACGAGCAGTACTTC | CASSLEGGYYEQYF
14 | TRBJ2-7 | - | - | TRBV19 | TGTGCCAGTAGTATAGGGGCGACAAATTACGAGCAGTACTTC | CASSIGATNYEQYF